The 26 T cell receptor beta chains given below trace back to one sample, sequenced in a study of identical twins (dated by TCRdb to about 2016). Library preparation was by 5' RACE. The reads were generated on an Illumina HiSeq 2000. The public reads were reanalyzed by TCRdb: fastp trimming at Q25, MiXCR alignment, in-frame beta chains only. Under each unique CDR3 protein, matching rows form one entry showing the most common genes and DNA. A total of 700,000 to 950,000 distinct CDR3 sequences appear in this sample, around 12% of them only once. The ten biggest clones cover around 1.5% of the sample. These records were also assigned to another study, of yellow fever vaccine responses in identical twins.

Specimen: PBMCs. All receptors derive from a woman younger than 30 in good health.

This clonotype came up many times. CDR3 in amino acids: CATSDTGQGENTGELFF. CDR3 nucleotides: TGTGCCACCAGTGACACCGGACAGGGGGAAAACACCGGGGAGCTGTTTTTT. The chain is built from TRBV24-1 and TRBJ2-2, with 10 bases identical to TRBD1. Unmatched junction bases numbered 6, after V lost 4 bases and J lost 2 bases. Germline V CDR1 and CDR2: KGHDR, SFDVKD. This CDR3 is built from 17 residues.

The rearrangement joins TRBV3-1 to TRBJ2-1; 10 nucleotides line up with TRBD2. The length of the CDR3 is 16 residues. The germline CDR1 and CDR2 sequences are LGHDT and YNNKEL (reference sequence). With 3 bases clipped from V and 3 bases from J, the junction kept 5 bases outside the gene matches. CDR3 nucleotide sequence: TGTGCCAGCAGCCAGGTTAGCGGGGGGTACTACAATGAGCAGTTCTTC. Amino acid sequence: CASSQVSGGYYNEQFF.

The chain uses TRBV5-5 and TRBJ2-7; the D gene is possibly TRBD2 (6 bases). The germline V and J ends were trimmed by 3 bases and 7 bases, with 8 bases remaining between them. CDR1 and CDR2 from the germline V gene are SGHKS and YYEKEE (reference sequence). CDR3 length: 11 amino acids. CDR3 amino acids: CASSSEGEQYV. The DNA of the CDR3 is TGTGCCAGCAGCTCGGAGGGTGAGCAGTACGTC.

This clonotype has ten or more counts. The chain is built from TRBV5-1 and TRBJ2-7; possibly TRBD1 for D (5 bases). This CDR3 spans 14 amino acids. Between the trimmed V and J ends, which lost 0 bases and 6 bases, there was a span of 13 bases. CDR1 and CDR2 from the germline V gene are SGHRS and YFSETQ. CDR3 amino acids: CASSLDFLGPEQYF. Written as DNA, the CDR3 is TGCGCCAGCAGCTTGGACTTTTTGGGGCCCGAGCAGTACTTC. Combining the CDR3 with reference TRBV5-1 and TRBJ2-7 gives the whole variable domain KAGVTQTPRYLIKTRGQQVTLSCSPISGHRSVSWYQQTPGQGLQFLFEYFSETQRNKGNFPGRFSGRQFSNSRSEMNVSTLELGDSALYLCASSLDFLGPEQYFGPGTRLTVT.

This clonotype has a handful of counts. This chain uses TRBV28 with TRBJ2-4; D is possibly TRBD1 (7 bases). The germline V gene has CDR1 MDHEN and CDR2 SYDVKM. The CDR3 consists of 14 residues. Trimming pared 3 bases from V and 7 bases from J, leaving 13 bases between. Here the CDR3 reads CASSFFQGGNIQYF. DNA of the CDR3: TGTGCCAGCAGTTTCTTTCAGGGGGGCAACATTCAGTACTTC.

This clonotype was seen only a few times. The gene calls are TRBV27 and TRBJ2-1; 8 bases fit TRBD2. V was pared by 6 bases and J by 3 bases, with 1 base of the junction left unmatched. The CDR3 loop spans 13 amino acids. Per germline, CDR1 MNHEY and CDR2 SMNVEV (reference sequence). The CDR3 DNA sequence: TGTGCCAGCAGACTAGCGGACTACAATGAGCAGTTCTTC. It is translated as CASRLADYNEQFF.

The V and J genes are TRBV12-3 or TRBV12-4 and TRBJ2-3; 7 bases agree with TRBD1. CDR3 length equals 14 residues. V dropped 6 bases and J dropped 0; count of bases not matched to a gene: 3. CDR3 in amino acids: CASRVTGSTDTQYF. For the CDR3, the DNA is TGTGCCAGCAGGGTGACAGGGAGCACAGATACGCAGTATTTT.

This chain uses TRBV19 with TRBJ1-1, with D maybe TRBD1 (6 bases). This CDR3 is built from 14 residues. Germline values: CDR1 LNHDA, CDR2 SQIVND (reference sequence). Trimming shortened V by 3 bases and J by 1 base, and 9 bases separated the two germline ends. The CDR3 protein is CASSIGRGNTEAFF. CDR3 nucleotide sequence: TGTGCCAGTAGTATTGGCAGGGGGAACACTGAAGCTTTCTTT.

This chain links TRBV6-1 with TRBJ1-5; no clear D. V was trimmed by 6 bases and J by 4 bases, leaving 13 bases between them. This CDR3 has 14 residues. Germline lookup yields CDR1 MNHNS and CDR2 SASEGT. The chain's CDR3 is CASSPGSINQPQHF. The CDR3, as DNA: TGTGCCAGCAGCCCGGGTTCCATAAATCAGCCCCAGCATTTT.

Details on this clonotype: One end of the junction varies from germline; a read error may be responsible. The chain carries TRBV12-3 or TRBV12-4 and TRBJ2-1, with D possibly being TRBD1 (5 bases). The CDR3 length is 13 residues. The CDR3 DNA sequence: TGTACCAGCAGCCCCTCGGACACCTTAGAGCAGTTCTTC. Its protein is CTSSPSDTLEQFF.

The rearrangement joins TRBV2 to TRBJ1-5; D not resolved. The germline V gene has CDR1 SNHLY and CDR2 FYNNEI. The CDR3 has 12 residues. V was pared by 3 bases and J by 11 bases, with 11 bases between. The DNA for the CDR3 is TGTGCCAGCAGTGACACTGGGGTGGCCCAGCATTTT. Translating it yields CASSDTGVAQHF.

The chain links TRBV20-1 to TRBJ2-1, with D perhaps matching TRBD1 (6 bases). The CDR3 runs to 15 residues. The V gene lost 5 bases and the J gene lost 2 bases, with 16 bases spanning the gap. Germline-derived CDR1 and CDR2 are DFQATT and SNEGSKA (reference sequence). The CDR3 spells CSADLGGVPYNEQFF. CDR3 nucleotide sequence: TGCAGTGCTGACCTAGGGGGAGTACCCTACAATGAGCAGTTCTTC.

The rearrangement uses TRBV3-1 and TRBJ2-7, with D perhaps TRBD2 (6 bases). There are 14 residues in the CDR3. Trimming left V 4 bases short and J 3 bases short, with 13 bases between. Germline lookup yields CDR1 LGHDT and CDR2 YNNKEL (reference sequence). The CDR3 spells CASSLRLVYYEQYF. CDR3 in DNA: TGTGCCAGCAGCCTTAGACTAGTGTACTACGAGCAGTACTTC.

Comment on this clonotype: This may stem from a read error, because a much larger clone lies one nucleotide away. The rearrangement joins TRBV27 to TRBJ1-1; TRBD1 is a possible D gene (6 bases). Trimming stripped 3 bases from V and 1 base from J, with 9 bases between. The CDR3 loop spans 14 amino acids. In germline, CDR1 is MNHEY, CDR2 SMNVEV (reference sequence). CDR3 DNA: TGTGCCAGCAGTTTGAACAGGGAGAACACTGAAGCTTTCTTT. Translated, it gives CASSLNRENTEAFF.

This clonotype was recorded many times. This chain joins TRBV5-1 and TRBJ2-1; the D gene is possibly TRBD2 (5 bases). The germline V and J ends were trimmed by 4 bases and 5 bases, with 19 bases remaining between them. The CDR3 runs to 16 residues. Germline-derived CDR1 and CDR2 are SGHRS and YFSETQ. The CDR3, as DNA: TGCGCCAGCAGCCGGACGCCCGGGGAACAAAACAATGAGCAGTTCTTC. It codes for CASSRTPGEQNNEQFF.

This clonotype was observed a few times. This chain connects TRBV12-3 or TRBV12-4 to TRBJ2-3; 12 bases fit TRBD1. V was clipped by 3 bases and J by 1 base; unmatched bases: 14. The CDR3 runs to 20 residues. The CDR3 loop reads CASSFSGGTGGSGGTDTQYF. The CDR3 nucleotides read TGTGCCAGCAGTTTCAGTGGAGGGACAGGGGGCAGCGGCGGCACAGATACGCAGTATTTT.

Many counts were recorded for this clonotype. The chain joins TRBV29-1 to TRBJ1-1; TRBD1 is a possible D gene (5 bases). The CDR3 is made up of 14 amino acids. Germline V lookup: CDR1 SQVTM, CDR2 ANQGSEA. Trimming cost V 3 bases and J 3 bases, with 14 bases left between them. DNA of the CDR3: TGCAGCGTTGACGCAGGGTTGGGTGACACTGAAGCTTTCTTT. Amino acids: CSVDAGLGDTEAFF.

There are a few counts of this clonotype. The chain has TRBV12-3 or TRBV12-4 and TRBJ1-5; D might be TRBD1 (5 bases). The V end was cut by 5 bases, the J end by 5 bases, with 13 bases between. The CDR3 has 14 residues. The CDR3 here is CASSRDGRHQPQHF. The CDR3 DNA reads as TGTGCCAGCAGTCGGGACGGCCGGCATCAGCCCCAGCATTTT.

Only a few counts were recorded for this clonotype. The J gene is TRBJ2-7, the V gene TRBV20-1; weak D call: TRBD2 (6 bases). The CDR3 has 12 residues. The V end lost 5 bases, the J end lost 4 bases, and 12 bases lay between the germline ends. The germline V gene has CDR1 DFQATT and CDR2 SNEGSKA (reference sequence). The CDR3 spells CSAPDGTYEQYF. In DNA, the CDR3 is TGCAGTGCTCCGGACGGGACTTACGAGCAGTACTTC.

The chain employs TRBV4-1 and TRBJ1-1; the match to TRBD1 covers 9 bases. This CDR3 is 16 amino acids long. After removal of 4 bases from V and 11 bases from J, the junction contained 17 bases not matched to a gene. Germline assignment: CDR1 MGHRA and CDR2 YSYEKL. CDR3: CASSPPWGQGRSRAFF. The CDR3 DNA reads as TGCGCCAGCAGCCCTCCATGGGGACAGGGCCGAAGTAGGGCTTTCTTT.

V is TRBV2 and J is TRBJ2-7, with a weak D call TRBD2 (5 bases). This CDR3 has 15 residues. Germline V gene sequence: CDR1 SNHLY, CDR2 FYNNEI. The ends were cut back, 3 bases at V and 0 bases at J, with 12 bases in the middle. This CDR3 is CASSDKRLSSYEQYF. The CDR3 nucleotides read TGTGCCAGCAGTGATAAGCGGTTAAGCTCCTACGAGCAGTACTTC.

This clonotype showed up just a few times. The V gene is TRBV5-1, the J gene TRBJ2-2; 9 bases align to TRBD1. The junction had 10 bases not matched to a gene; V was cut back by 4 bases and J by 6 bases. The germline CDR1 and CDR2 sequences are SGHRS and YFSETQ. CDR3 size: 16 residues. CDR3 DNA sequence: TGCGCCAGCAGCCAGCAGGGGGACAGGGTCGCCGGGGAGCTGTTTTTT. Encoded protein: CASSQQGDRVAGELFF. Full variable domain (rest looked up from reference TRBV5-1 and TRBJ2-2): KAGVTQTPRYLIKTRGQQVTLSCSPISGHRSVSWYQQTPGQGLQFLFEYFSETQRNKGNFPGRFSGRQFSNSRSEMNVSTLELGDSALYLCASSQQGDRVAGELFFGEGSRLTVL.

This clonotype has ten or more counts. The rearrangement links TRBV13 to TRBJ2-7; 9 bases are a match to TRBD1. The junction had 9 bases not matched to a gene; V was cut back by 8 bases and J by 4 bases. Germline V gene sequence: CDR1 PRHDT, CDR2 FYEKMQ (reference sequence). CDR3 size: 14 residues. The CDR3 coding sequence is TGTGCCAGCGGCCCGGGGGACAGGGATTACGAGCAGTACTTC. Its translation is CASGPGDRDYEQYF.

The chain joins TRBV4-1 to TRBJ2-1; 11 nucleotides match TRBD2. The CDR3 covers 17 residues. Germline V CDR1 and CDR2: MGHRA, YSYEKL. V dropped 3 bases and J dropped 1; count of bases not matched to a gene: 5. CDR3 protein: CASSHFVAGGSYNEQFF. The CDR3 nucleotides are TGCGCCAGCAGCCATTTTGTAGCGGGAGGGTCCTACAATGAGCAGTTCTTC.

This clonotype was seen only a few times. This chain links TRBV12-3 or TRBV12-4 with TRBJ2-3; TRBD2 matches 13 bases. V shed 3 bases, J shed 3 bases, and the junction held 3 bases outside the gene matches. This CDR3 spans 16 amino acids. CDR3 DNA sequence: TGTGCCAGCAGTTTCCGGACTAGCGGGGGAACAGATACGCAGTATTTT. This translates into CASSFRTSGGTDTQYF.

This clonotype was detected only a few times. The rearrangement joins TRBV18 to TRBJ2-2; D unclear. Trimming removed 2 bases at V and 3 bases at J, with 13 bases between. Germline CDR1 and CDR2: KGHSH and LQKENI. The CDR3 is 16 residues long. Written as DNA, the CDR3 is TGTGCCAGCTCACCAAAGGAAAACTCGTACACCGGGGAGCTGTTTTTT. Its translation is CASSPKENSYTGELFF.